Below are 12 T cell receptor beta chains sequenced from a single sample in a study of cytomegalovirus exposure and HLA in healthy donors. In the PCR, 60 Vbeta and 13 Jbeta primers were used. Sequencing was performed with immunoSEQ multiplex PCR; in TCRdb, only in-frame clones are kept and a portion is missing. The repertoire includes under 250,000 clones, 75% to 80% of them detected once, and about 1.7% sits in the top ten. The sample taken for sequencing was PBMCs. Every receptor here comes from a male donor in good health and CMV-seronegative.

The chain carries TRBV6-5 and TRBJ2-3; D possibly corresponds to TRBD2 (7 bases). CDR1 MNHEY and CDR2 SVGAGI come from the germline V gene. CDR3 length: 14 amino acids. V lost 6 bases, J lost 8 bases, and 18 bases lay in between. The CDR3 loop is CASSPRGGGVTQYF. Written as DNA, the CDR3 is TGTGCCAGCAGCCCACGGGGCGGGGGCGTTACGCAGTATTTT.

The chain links TRBV5-1 to TRBJ2-5; 7 bases align to TRBD2. Trimming at V came to 5 bases and at J to 2 bases, leaving 12 bases not matched to a gene. CDR1 is SGHRS, CDR2 YFSETQ, per germline. The CDR3 consists of 16 residues. CDR3 sequence: CASSKGRASGQETQYF. CDR3 DNA sequence: TGCGCCAGCAGTAAGGGGAGGGCTAGCGGACAAGAGACCCAGTACTTC.

The V and J genes are TRBV6-1 and TRBJ2-7; D possibly corresponds to TRBD1 (6 bases). The CDR3 has 14 residues. Germline V gene lookup returns CDR1 MNHNS and CDR2 SASEGT. The ends were cut back, 6 bases at V and 0 bases at J, with 12 bases in the middle. CDR3 amino acids: CASRHRDGSYEQYF. CDR3 in DNA: TGTGCCAGCAGGCACAGGGATGGCTCCTACGAGCAGTACTTC.

The chain recombines TRBV5-4 with TRBJ1-2; D gene ambiguous. The CDR3 length is 14 residues. The V gene lost 4 bases and the J gene lost 2 bases, with 12 bases spanning the gap. Per the germline V gene, CDR1 is SGHNT and CDR2 is YYREEE (reference sequence). This CDR3 is CASSADTGNYGYTF. Written as DNA, the CDR3 is TGTGCCAGCAGCGCAGATACGGGGAACTATGGCTACACCTTC.

About this clone: Other nucleotide sequences in the sample specify the same CDR3. The rearrangement joins TRBV6-6 to TRBJ1-4; D not certain. Germline V gene lookup returns CDR1 MNHNY and CDR2 SVGAGI (reference sequence). The V and J ends lost 4 bases and 4 bases respectively, with 4 bases between them. The CDR3 consists of 12 residues. As DNA, the CDR3 is TGTGCCAGCAGTTTCCTTAATGAAAAACTGTTTTTT. Its protein product is CASSFLNEKLFF.

The genes are TRBV9 and TRBJ1-2, with 7 positions matching TRBD1. The V gene end was trimmed by 3 bases and the J gene end by 3 bases; junction bases not matched to a gene: 5. The CDR3 consists of 14 residues. Germline values: CDR1 SGDLS, CDR2 YYNGEE. The CDR3 is CASSETGTDYGYTF. The DNA for the CDR3 is TGTGCCAGCAGCGAGACCGGGACAGACTATGGCTACACCTTC.

The chain combines TRBV6-5 with TRBJ2-2; D is perhaps TRBD2 (6 bases). This CDR3 is 13 amino acids long. V dropped 6 bases and J dropped 4 bases, with 9 bases sitting between them. CDR1 and CDR2 (germline): MNHEY, SVGAGI. For the CDR3, the DNA is TGTGCCAGCAGGAGGGACTTCACCGGGGAGCTGTTTTTT. Translating it yields CASRRDFTGELFF.

The V call is TRBV28, the J call TRBJ1-6; weak D call: TRBD1 (6 bases). This CDR3 has 17 amino acids. The V end was cut by 3 bases, the J end by 5 bases, with 17 bases between. Germline CDR1 MDHEN, CDR2 SYDVKM. The CDR3 nucleotides are TGTGCCAGCAGTTTTATCACCCAGGGGTATGATAATTCACCCCTCCACTTT. Translating gives CASSFITQGYDNSPLHF. Together with reference TRBV28 and TRBJ1-6, the CDR3 gives the full variable domain: DVKVTQSSRYLVKRTGEKVFLECVQDMDHENMFWYRQDPGLGLRLIYFSYDVKMKEKGDIPEGYSVSREKKERFSLILESASTNQTSMYLCASSFITQGYDNSPLHFGNGTRLTVT.

The V gene is TRBV7-9, the J gene TRBJ1-4; 8 bases fit TRBD1. Germline V lookup: CDR1 SEHNR, CDR2 FQNEAQ (reference sequence). Losses at the gene ends were 5 bases for V and 4 bases for J; bases not matched to a gene: 6. The CDR3 spans 15 residues. The CDR3 DNA reads TGTGCCAGCAGCCCCACAGGGGGGATTAATGAAAAACTGTTTTTT. Translated, it gives CASSPTGGINEKLFF.

This clone has only one observation. V and J are TRBV5-4 and TRBJ1-1, with D possibly matching TRBD1 (5 bases). This CDR3 region has 13 residues. The germline V gene encodes CDR1 SGHNT and CDR2 YYREEE (reference sequence). Trimming cost V 5 bases and J 0 bases, with 8 bases left between them. This CDR3 is CASRRDLNTEAFF. CDR3 in DNA: TGTGCCAGCAGGAGGGACTTGAACACTGAAGCTTTCTTT.

A remark on this clone: Other DNA sequences in the sample encode the same CDR3. The chain employs TRBV19 and TRBJ1-2; TRBD1 aligns across 9 bases. Trimming took 8 bases from V and 2 from J; bases not matched to a gene: 3. CDR3 length: 13 residues. Per the germline V gene, CDR1 is LNHDA and CDR2 is SQIVND (reference sequence). DNA of the CDR3: TGTGCCAGTCGGGACAGGGAGAACTATGGCTACACCTTC. Its translation: CASRDRENYGYTF. Complete variable domain (other parts from reference TRBV19 and TRBJ1-2): DGGITQSPKYLFRKEGQNVTLSCEQNLNHDAMYWYRQDPGQGLRLIYYSQIVNDFQKGDIAEGYSVSREKKESFPLTVTSAQKNPTAFYLCASRDRENYGYTFGSGTRLTVV.

The chain is built from TRBV7-9 and TRBJ2-3; 10 bases match TRBD2. With V trimmed by 7 bases and J by 6 bases, 16 bases remained unmatched. Germline CDR1 and CDR2: SEHNR and FQNEAQ (reference sequence). This CDR3 contains 17 residues. CDR3 in amino acids: CASKESNSGGPGDTQYF. CDR3 in DNA: TGTGCCAGCAAAGAGAGTAATAGCGGGGGGCCAGGGGATACGCAGTATTTT.